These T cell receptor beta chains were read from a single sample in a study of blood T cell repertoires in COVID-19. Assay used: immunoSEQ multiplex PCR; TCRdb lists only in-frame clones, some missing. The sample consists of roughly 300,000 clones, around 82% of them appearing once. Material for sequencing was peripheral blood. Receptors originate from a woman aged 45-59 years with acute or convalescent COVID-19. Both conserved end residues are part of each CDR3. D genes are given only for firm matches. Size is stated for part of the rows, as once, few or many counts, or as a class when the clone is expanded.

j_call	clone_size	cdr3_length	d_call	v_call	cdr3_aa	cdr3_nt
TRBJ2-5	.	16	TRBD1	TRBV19	CASSYPTDRVGETQYF	TGTGCCAGTAGTTACCCCACGGACAGGGTAGGGGAGACCCAGTACTTC
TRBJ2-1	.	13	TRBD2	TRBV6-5	CASGLAGWGEQFF	TGTGCCAGCGGACTAGCGGGATGGGGTGAGCAGTTCTTC
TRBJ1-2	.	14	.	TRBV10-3	CAIISGLGNYGYTF	TGTGCCATCATTTCGGGACTCGGAAACTATGGCTACACCTTC
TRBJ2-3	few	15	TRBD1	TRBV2	CASRARDRGGNTQYF	TGTGCCAGCAGGGCCCGGGACAGGGGGGGGAATACGCAGTATTTT
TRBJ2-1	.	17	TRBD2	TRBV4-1	CASSQDLPAGIDNEQFF	TGCGCCAGCAGCCAAGATCTGCCAGCGGGGATAGACAATGAGCAGTTCTTC
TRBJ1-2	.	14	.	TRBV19	CASNTPDKNYGYTF	TGTGCCAGTAACACCCCGGACAAGAACTATGGCTACACCTTC
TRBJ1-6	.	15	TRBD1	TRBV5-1	CASSLGDSNNSPLHF	TGCGCCAGCAGCTTGGGGGACAGTAATAATTCACCCCTCCACTTT
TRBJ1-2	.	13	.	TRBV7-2	CASSLDQNHGYTF	TGTGCCAGCAGCTTAGATCAGAACCATGGCTACACCTTC
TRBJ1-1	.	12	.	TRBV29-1	CSVGLDNTEAFF	TGCAGCGTTGGACTGGATAACACTGAAGCTTTCTTT
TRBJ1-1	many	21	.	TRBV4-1	CASRITFSGDIRKGVNTEAFF	TGCGCCAGCAGGATCACTTTTAGTGGGGACATCAGGAAGGGTGTGAACACTGAAGCTTTCTTT
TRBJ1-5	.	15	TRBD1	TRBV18	CASSPGTGVNQPQHF	TGTGCCAGCTCACCAGGGACAGGGGTCAATCAGCCCCAGCATTTT
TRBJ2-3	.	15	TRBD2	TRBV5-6	CASSLRRGATDTQYF	TGTGCCAGCAGCTTGAGGCGGGGGGCCACAGATACGCAGTATTTT
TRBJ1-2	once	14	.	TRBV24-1	CATSDSGTNYGYTF	TGTGCCACCAGTGATTCAGGGACTAACTATGGCTACACCTTC
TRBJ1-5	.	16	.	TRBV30	CAWSAAIRTEGQPQHF	TGTGCCTGGAGTGCGGCAATCAGGACAGAGGGTCAGCCCCAGCATTTT
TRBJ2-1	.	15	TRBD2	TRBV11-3	CASSLQSGSNNEQFF	TGTGCCAGCAGCCTCCAAAGCGGGAGTAACAATGAGCAGTTCTTC
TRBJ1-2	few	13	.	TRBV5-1	CASSTDIDYGYTF	TGCGCCAGCAGCACGGACATCGACTATGGCTACACCTTC
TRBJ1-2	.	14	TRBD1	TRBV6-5	CASSLLGQGVSYTF	TGTGCCAGCAGCCTCTTGGGACAGGGGGTCAGCTACACCTTC
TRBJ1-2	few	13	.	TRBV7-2	CASSQNPRDGYTF	TGTGCCAGCAGCCAGAATCCCAGGGATGGCTACACCTTC
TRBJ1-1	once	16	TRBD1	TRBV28	CASSLSASDRGGQAFF	TGTGCCAGCAGTTTATCCGCGTCCGATCGAGGGGGCCAAGCTTTCTTT
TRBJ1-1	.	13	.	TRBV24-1	CATSGGSNTEAFF	TGTGCCACCAGTGGAGGGAGCAACACTGAAGCTTTCTTT
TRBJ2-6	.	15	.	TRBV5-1	CASSLAVPGANVLTF	TGCGCCAGCAGCTTGGCGGTTCCTGGGGCCAACGTCCTGACTTTC
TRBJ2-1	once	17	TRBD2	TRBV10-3	CAISDSLTSGDYNEQFF	TGTGCCATCAGTGACTCATTGACTAGCGGAGACTACAATGAGCAGTTCTTC
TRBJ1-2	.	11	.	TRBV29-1	CSVEAGDGYTF	TGCAGCGTTGAAGCCGGGGATGGCTACACCTTC
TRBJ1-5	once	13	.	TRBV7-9	CAVDGALNQPQHF	TGTGCCGTCGATGGGGCCCTCAATCAGCCCCAGCATTTT
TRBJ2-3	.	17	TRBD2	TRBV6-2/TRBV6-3	CASSYYSGRASTDTQYF	TGTGCCAGCAGTTACTATAGCGGGAGGGCTAGCACAGATACGCAGTATTTT
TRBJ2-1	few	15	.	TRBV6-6	CASRKEGATYNEQFF	TGTGCCAGCAGAAAGGAGGGGGCGACCTACAATGAGCAGTTCTTC
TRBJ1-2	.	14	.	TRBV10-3	CAISARGTDYGYTF	TGTGCCATCAGCGCCCGGGGGACCGACTATGGCTACACCTTC
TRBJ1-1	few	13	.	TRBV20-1	CSASPGRNTEAFF	TGCAGTGCTAGTCCAGGTAGGAACACTGAAGCTTTCTTT
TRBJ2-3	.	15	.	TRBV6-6	CASSYSLSGTDTQYF	TGTGCCAGCAGTTACTCCCTCAGCGGTACAGATACGCAGTATTTT
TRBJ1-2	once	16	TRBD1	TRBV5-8	CASSLSGTGGKGGYTF	TGTGCCAGCAGCTTAAGCGGGACAGGGGGCAAAGGTGGCTACACCTTC
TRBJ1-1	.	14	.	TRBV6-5	CASSKQSMNTEAFF	TGTGCCAGCAGCAAACAGTCAATGAACACTGAAGCTTTCTTT
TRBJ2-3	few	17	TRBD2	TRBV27	CASSLNPSGIIADTQYF	TGTGCCAGCAGTTTAAACCCTAGCGGGATAATCGCAGATACGCAGTATTTT
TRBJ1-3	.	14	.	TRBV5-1	CASSLGPSGNTIYF	TGCGCCAGCAGCTTGGGTCCGTCTGGAAACACCATATATTTT
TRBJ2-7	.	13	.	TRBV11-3	CASSLRGGDEQYF	TGTGCCAGCAGCTTGAGAGGCGGGGACGAGCAGTACTTC
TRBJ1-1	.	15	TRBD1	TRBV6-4	CASSGVQGAGTEAFF	TGTGCCAGCAGTGGGGTACAGGGGGCCGGCACTGAAGCTTTCTTT
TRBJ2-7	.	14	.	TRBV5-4	CASSLAGDYYEQYF	TGTGCCAGCAGCTTGGCCGGGGATTACTACGAGCAGTACTTC
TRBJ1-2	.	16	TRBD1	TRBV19	CASSLSGQATYYGYTF	TGTGCCAGTAGTTTATCGGGACAGGCAACGTACTATGGCTACACCTTC
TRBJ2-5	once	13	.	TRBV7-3	CASSLLTGETQYF	TGTGCCAGCAGCTTACTAACGGGAGAGACCCAGTACTTC
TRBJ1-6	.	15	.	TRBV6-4	CASSVTDRSNSPLHF	TGTGCCAGCAGTGTCACCGACAGATCTAATTCACCCCTCCACTTT
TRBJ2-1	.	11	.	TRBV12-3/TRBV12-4	CASSFSNEQFF	TGTGCCAGCAGTTTTAGCAATGAGCAGTTCTTC
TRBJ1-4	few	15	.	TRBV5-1	CASSLGQTVNEKLFF	TGCGCCAGCAGCTTGGGGCAGACAGTTAATGAAAAACTGTTTTTT
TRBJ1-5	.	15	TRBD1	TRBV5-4	CASSLGTGDNQPQHF	TGTGCCAGCAGCTTGGGGACAGGGGATAATCAGCCCCAGCATTTT
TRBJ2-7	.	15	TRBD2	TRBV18	CASSPGQRESVEQYF	TGTGCCAGCTCACCAGGTCAGCGGGAGTCGGTTGAGCAGTACTTC
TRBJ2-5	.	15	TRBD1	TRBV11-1	CASSPGQGKQETQYF	TGTGCCAGCAGCCCGGGACAGGGGAAACAAGAGACCCAGTACTTC